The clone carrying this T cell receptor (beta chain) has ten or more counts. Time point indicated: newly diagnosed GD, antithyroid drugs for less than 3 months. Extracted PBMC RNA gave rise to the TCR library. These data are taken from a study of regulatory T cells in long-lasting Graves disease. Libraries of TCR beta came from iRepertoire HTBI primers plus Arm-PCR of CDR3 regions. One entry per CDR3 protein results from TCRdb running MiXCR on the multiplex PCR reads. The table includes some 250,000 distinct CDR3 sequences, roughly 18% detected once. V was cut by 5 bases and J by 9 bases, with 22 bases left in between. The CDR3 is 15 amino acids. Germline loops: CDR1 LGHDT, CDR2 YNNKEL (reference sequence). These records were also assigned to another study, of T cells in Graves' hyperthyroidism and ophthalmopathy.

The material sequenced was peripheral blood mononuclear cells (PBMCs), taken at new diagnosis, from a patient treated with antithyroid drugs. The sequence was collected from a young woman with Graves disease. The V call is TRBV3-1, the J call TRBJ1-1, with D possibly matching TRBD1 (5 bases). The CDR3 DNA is TGTGCCAGCAGCGGGGGGGTCCTGACTATATATAAAGCTTTCTTT. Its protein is CASSGGVLTIYKAFF.